This entry is about one T cell receptor (beta chain). Original data processing: Nucleated cell counts were estimated from reference gene primer amplification. Repertoires were generated with immunoSEQ multiplex PCR, while TCRdb's copy carries only in-frame clones and drops some. V, J and clone size are taken as reported in that table, and D and trimming were inferred from the DNA itself. Of 140,000 to 150,000 clones listed, more than 75% are singletons. These data originate in a study of blood T cell repertoires in COVID-19. Study background: Samples representing acute and convalescent COVID-19 were sourced from the United States, Italy and Spain. PBMCs, B-cell-depleted T cells, or T cells provided the cDNA or gDNA that made up the material.

The CDR3 sequence is 16 residues long. CDR1 and CDR2 (germline): LGHDT, YNNKEL (reference sequence). The ends lost 2 bases at V and 4 bases at J; junction bases unmatched: 1. Material for sequencing was peripheral blood. The receptor comes from a human donor with acute or convalescent COVID-19. The donor label of this sample is uncertain. The chain uses TRBV3-1 (or the pseudogene TRBV3-2) and TRBJ2-2; TRBD2 aligns across 13 bases. CDR3 nucleotide sequence: TGTGCCAGCAGCCAACGGACTAGCGGGAGCACCGGGGAGCTGTTTTTT. As protein: CASSQRTSGSTGELFF.